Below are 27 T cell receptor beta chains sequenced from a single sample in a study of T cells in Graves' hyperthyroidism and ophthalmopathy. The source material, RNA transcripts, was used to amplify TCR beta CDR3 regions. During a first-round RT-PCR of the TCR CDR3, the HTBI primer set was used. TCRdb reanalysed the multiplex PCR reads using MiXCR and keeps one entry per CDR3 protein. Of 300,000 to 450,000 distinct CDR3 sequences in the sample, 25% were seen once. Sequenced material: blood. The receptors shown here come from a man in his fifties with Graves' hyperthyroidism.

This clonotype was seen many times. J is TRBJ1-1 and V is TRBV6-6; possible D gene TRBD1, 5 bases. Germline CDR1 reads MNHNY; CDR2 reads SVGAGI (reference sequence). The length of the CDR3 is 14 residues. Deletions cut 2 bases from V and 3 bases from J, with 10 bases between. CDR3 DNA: TGTGCCAGCAGTTACAACGACAGATACACTGAAGCTTTCTTT. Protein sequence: CASSYNDRYTEAFF.

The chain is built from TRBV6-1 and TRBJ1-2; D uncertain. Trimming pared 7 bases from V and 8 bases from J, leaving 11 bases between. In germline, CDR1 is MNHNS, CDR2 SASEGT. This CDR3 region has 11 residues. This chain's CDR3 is CASTPGRGYTF. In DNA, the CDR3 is TGTGCCAGCACCCCTGGGCGGGGCTACACCTTC.

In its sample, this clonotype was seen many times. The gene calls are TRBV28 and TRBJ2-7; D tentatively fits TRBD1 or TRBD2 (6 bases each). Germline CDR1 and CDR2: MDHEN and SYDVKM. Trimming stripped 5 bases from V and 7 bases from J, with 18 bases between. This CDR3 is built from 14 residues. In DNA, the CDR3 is TGTGCCAGCAGTCCGCGGGACACCTCGCGTGAGCAGTACTTC. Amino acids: CASSPRDTSREQYF.

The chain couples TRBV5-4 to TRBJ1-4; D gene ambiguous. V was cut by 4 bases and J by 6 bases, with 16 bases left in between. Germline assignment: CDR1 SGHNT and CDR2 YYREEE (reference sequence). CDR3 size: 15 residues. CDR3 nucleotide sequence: TGTGCCAGCAGCCCGGGGTGGGGTGCGGATGAAAAACTGTTTTTT. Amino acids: CASSPGWGADEKLFF.

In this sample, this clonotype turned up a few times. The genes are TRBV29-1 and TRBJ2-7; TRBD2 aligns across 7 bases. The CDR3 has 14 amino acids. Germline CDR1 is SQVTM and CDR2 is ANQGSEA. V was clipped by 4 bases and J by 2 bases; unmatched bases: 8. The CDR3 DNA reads TGCAGCGTTGTGGCGGGAGATACCACCTACGAGCAGTACTTC. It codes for CSVVAGDTTYEQYF.

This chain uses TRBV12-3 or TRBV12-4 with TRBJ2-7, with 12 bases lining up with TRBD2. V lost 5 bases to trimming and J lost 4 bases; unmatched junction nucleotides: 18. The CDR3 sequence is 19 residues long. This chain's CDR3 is CASSQSPLAGGPVGYEQYF. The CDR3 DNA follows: TGTGCCAGCAGTCAAAGCCCCCTAGCGGGAGGGCCTGTCGGGTACGAGCAGTACTTC.

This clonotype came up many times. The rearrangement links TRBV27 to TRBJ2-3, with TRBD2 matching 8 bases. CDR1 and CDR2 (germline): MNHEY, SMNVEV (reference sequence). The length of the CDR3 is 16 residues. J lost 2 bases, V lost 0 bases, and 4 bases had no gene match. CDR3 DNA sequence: TGTGCCAGCAGTTTATCAGGAGCGGGAGTCACAGATACGCAGTATTTT. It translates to CASSLSGAGVTDTQYF.

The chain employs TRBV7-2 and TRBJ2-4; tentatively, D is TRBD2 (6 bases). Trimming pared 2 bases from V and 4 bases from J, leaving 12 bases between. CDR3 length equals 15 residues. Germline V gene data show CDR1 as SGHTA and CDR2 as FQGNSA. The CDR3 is CASSLNSLAKNIQYF. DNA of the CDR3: TGTGCCAGCAGCTTAAATTCTCTAGCGAAAAACATTCAGTACTTC.

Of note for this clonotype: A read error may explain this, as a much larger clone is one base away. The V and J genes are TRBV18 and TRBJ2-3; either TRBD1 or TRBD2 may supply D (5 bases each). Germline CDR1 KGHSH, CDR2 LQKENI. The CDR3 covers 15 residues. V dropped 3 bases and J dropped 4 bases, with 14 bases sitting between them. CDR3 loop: CASSPGPLAADTQYF. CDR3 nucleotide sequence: TGTGCCAGCTCACCGGGACCACTGGCCGCAGATACGCAGTATTTT.

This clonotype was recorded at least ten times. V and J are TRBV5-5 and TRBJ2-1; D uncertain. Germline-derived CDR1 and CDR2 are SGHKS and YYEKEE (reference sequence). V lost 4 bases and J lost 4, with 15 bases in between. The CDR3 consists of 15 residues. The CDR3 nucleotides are TGTGCCAGCAGCCACGGCGCTGGGGTGTACAATGAGCAGTTCTTC. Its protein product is CASSHGAGVYNEQFF.

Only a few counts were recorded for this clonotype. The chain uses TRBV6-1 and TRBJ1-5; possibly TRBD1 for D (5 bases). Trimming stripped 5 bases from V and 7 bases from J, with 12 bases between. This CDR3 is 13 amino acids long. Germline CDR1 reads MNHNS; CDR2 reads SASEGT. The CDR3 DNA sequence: TGTGCCAGCAGTAGCGGGGGAGGCCAGCCCCAGCATTTT. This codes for CASSSGGGQPQHF.

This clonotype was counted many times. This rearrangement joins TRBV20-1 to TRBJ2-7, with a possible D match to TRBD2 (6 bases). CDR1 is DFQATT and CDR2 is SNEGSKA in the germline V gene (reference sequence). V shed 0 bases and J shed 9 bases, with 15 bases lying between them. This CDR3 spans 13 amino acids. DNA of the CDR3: TGCAGTGCTAGAGATCAGGAGGGAATGGGGCAGTACTTC. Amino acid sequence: CSARDQEGMGQYF.

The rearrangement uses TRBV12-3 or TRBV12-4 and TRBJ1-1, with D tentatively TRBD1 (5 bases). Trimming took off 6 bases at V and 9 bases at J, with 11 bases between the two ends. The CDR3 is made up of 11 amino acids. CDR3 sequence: CASRGPFQAFF. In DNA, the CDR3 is TGTGCCAGCAGGGGACCGTTCCAAGCTTTCTTT.

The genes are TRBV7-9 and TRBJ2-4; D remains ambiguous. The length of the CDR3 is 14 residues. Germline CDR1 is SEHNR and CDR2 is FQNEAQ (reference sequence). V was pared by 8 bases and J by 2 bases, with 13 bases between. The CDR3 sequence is CASGRLDSKNIQYF. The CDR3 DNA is TGTGCCAGCGGCCGGCTAGATTCCAAAAACATTCAGTACTTC.

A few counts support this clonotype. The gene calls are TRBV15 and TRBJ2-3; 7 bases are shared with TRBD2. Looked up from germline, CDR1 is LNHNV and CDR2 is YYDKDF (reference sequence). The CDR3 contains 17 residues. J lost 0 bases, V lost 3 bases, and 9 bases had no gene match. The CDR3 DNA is TGTGCCACCAGCAGGGGTCTAGCTAGCGGTAGCACAGATACGCAGTATTTT. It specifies CATSRGLASGSTDTQYF.

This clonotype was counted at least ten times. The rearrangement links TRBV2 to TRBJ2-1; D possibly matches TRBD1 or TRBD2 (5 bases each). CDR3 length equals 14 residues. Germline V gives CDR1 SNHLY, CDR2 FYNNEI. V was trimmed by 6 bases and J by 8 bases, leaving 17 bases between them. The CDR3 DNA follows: TGTGCCAGCAGGCTAGGGACCGTCGCTCATGAGCAGTTCTTC. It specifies CASRLGTVAHEQFF.

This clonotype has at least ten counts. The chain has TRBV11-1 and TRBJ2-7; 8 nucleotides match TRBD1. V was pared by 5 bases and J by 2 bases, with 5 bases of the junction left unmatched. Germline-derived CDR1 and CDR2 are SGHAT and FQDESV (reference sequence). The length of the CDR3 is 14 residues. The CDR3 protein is CASSSRGLTYEQYF. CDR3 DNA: TGTGCCAGCAGCAGCAGGGGGCTAACCTACGAGCAGTACTTC.

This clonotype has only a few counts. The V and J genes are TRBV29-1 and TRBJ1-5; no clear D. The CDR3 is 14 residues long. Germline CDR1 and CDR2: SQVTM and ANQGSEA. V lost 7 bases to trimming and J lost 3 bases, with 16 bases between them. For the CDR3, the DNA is TGCAGCGAACCGCGGACGGAGCACAATCAGCCCCAGCATTTT. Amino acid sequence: CSEPRTEHNQPQHF.

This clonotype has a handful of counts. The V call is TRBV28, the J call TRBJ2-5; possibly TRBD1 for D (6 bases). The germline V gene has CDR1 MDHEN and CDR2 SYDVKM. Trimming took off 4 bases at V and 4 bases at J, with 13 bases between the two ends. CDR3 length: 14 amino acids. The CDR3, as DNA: TGTGCCAGCAGTTCATCCGGACAGAGAGAGACCCAGTACTTC. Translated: CASSSSGQRETQYF.

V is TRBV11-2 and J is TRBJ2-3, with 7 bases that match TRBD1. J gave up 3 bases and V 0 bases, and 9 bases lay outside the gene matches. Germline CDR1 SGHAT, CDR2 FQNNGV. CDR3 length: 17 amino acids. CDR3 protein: CASSLEGRQGGTDTQYF. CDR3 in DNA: TGTGCCAGCAGCTTAGAGGGGAGACAGGGCGGAACAGATACGCAGTATTTT. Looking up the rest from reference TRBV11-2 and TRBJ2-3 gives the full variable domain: EAGVAQSPRYKIIEKRQSVAFWCNPISGHATLYWYQQILGQGPKLLIQFQNNGVVDDSQLPKDRFSAERLKGVDSTLKIQPAKLEDSAVYLCASSLEGRQGGTDTQYFGPGTRLTVL.

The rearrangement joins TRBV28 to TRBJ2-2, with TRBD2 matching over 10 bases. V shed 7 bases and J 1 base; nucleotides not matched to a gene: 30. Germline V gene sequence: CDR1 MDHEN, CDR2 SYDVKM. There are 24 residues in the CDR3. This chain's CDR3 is CASTFITETGGSAGLAVNTGELFF. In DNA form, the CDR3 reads TGTGCCAGCACCTTCATCACGGAAACAGGGGGAAGTGCCGGACTAGCGGTGAACACCGGGGAGCTGTTTTTT.

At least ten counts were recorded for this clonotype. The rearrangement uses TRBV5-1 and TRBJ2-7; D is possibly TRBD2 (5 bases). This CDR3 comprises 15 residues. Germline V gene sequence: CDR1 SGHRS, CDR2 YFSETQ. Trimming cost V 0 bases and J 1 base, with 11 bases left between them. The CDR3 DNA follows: TGCGCCAGCAGCTTGGATCCGGGATTATCCTACGAGCAGTACTTC. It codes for CASSLDPGLSYEQYF.

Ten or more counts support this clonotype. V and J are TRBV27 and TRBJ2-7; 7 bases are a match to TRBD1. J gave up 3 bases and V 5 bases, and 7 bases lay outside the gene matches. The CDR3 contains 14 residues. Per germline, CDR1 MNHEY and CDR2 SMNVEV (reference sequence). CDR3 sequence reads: CASSDHRGFYEQYF. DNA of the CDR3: TGTGCCAGCAGTGACCACAGGGGTTTCTACGAGCAGTACTTC.

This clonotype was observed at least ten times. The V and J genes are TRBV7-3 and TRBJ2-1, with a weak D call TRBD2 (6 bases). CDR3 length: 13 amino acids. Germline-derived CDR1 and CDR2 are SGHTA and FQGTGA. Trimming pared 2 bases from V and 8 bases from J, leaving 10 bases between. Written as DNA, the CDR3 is TGTGCCAGCAGCTTATTGCGGGATCATGAGCAGTTCTTC. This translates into CASSLLRDHEQFF. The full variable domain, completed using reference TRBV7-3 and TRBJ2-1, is GAGVSQTPSNKVTEKGKYVELRCDPISGHTALYWYRQSLGQGPEFLIYFQGTGAADDSGLPNDRFFAVRPEGSVSTLKIQRTERGDSAVYLCASSLLRDHEQFFGPGTRLTVL.

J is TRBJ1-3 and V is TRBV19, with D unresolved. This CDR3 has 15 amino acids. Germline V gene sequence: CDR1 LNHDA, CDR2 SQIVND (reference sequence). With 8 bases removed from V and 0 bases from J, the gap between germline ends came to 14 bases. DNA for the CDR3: TGTGCCAGTTCCCCCGCTTCTCACTCTGGAAACACCATATATTTT. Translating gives CASSPASHSGNTIYF.

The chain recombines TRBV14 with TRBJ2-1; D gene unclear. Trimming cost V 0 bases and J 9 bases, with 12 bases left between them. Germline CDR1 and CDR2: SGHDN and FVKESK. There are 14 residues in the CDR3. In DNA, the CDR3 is TGTGCCAGCAGCCAAGAACTGTCGTCTATTGAGCAGTTCTTC. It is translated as CASSQELSSIEQFF.

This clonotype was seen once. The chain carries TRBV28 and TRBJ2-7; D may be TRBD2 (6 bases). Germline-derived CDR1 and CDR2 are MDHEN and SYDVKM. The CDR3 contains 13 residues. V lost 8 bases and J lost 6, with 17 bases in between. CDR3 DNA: TGTGCCAGCTCACCACACCAGGAGGGCGAGCAGTACTTC. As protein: CASSPHQEGEQYF.